The next 3 T cell receptor beta chains were all read from a single sample in a study of shared clonotypes between healthy human individuals. Sequencing used immunoSEQ multiplex PCR; TCRdb keeps in-frame clones, though not all of them. The data show millions of clones, 85% to 95% seen once. Sequenced material: naive CD4+ T cells sorted from blood. Noted subset: CD45RA+ positively selected. These receptor sequences come from a man younger than 35 in good health.

V gene TRBV6-6 combines with J gene TRBJ2-7; D not certain. Deletions cut 0 bases from V and 5 bases from J, with 14 bases between. This CDR3 has 15 amino acids. In germline, CDR1 is MNHNY, CDR2 SVGAGI (reference sequence). In DNA form, the CDR3 reads TGTGCCAGCAGTTACTCCGGCCACCGGGCTAACGAGCAGTACTTC. Its protein product is CASSYSGHRANEQYF.

This clone has a single count. The chain carries TRBV28 and TRBJ2-7, with TRBD1 as a possible D gene (6 bases). The CDR3 sequence is 14 residues long. V lost 7 bases and J lost 0, with 13 bases in between. Per germline, CDR1 MDHEN and CDR2 SYDVKM. CDR3 DNA: TGTGCCAGCACCCCGGGACACAGCTCCTACGAGCAGTACTTC. Its translation is CASTPGHSSYEQYF.

The rearrangement links TRBV5-1 to TRBJ1-6; D possibly corresponds to TRBD1 (6 bases). Germline CDR1 reads SGHRS; CDR2 reads YFSETQ. The CDR3 length is 16 residues. Between the trimmed V and J ends, which lost 0 bases and 5 bases, there was a span of 12 bases. Written as DNA, the CDR3 is TGCGCCAGCAGCTTGGCCACAGGGCAGAATAATTCACCCCTCCACTTT. It specifies CASSLATGQNNSPLHF.